A single sample gave rise to the 29 T cell receptor beta chains below, sequenced in a study of cytomegalovirus exposure and HLA in healthy donors. The PCR used 60 Vbeta and 13 Jbeta primers. Only in-frame clones appear in the TCRdb table, and some are missing; sequencing was by immunoSEQ multiplex PCR. The sample yields roughly 150,000 clones, roughly four fifths seen once. What was sequenced was PBMCs. These receptors were obtained from a man between 18 and 35 years old in good health and CMV-seronegative.

V gene TRBV5-4 combines with J gene TRBJ1-2, with D possibly TRBD1 on 6 matching bases. In germline, CDR1 is SGHNT, CDR2 YYREEE (reference sequence). V shed 2 bases and J shed 4 bases, with 12 bases lying between them. There are 14 residues in the CDR3. In DNA form, the CDR3 reads TGTGCCAGCAGCTTCTTTACAGGGACCTATGGCTACACCTTC. It encodes CASSFFTGTYGYTF.

The CDR3 spells CASSDSAGEYNEQFF. CDR3 bases: TGTGCCAGCAGTGACTCAGCGGGAGAGTACAATGAGCAGTTCTTC. V is TRBV6-4 and J is TRBJ2-1; 8 bases fit TRBD2. Germline CDR1 reads MRHNA; CDR2 reads SNTAGT. Trimming cost V 0 bases and J 4 bases; bases outside gene matches: 2. CDR3 size: 15 residues.

The sample holds one count of this clone. The rearrangement joins TRBV5-1 to TRBJ2-5; 7 bases are shared with TRBD1. Germline CDR1 reads SGHRS; CDR2 reads YFSETQ. The V gene end was trimmed by 6 bases and the J gene end by 2 bases; junction bases not matched to a gene: 7. The CDR3 extends over 14 amino acids. This CDR3 reads CASTETGQQETQYF. The CDR3, as DNA: TGCGCCAGCACCGAGACAGGGCAGCAAGAGACCCAGTACTTC. Looking up the rest from reference TRBV5-1 and TRBJ2-5 gives the full variable domain: KAGVTQTPRYLIKTRGQQVTLSCSPISGHRSVSWYQQTPGQGLQFLFEYFSETQRNKGNFPGRFSGRQFSNSRSEMNVSTLELGDSALYLCASTETGQQETQYFGPGTRLLVL.

The chain recombines TRBV5-5 with TRBJ1-1; D unclear. The CDR3 extends over 13 amino acids. Germline V gene data show CDR1 as SGHKS and CDR2 as YYEKEE (reference sequence). Trimming took off 0 bases at V and 2 bases at J, with 5 bases between the two ends. CDR3: CASSLGLNTEAFF. CDR3 bases: TGTGCCAGCAGCTTGGGACTTAACACTGAAGCTTTCTTT.

The genes are TRBV5-6 and TRBJ2-1, with 11 nucleotides matching TRBD2. The CDR3 is made up of 15 amino acids. V trimming: 3 bases; J trimming: 4 bases; junction bases outside the gene matches: 3. Germline loops: CDR1 SGHDT, CDR2 YYEEEE. In nucleotides, the CDR3 is TGTGCCAGCAGCTCGGGACTAGCGGAGTACAATGAGCAGTTCTTC. Translated, it gives CASSSGLAEYNEQFF.

The CDR3 protein is CASSQETSGQETQYF. Here the CDR3 DNA reads TGCGCCAGCAGCCAAGAGACTAGCGGACAAGAGACCCAGTACTTC. J is TRBJ2-5 and V is TRBV4-3; TRBD2 aligns across 9 bases. The CDR3 extends over 15 amino acids. With 0 bases clipped from V and 2 bases from J, the junction kept 1 base outside the gene matches. In germline, CDR1 is LGHNA, CDR2 YSLEER.

The chain joins TRBV5-4 to TRBJ2-1; 8 positions agree with TRBD2. V was pared by 0 bases and J by 8 bases, with 10 bases of the junction left unmatched. In germline, CDR1 is SGHNT, CDR2 YYREEE (reference sequence). The CDR3 extends over 16 amino acids. Written as DNA, the CDR3 is TGTGCCAGCAGCTTGGGGGTCTCGAGAGCGGGAGATGAGCAGTTCTTC. This translates into CASSLGVSRAGDEQFF.

The chain is built from TRBV7-9 and TRBJ2-1; possible D gene TRBD2, 6 bases. CDR3 length: 14 residues. CDR1 SEHNR and CDR2 FQNEAQ come from the germline V gene (reference sequence). Trimming stripped 5 bases from V and 5 bases from J, with 13 bases between. Here the CDR3 reads CASSPGLTNNEQFF. Here the CDR3 DNA reads TGTGCCAGCAGCCCGGGACTTACGAACAATGAGCAGTTCTTC.

The chain combines TRBV19 with TRBJ2-1; D unresolved. Between the trimmed V and J ends, which lost 5 bases and 0 bases, there was a span of 11 bases. Germline V gives CDR1 LNHDA, CDR2 SQIVND (reference sequence). This CDR3 region has 15 residues. For the CDR3, the DNA is TGTGCCAGTAGTCACCGCACGCGCTCCTACAATGAGCAGTTCTTC. Its translation: CASSHRTRSYNEQFF.

CDR3 coding DNA: TGTGCCAGCAGTCAAACCCGAGCTGGGGGGTATAACGAGCAGTACTTC. This encodes CASSQTRAGGYNEQYF. The chain has TRBV6-6 and TRBJ2-5, with D perhaps TRBD2 (6 bases). The J call is in doubt because the DNA end fits TRBJ2-7 better. Germline CDR1 is MNHNY and CDR2 is SVGAGI (reference sequence). This CDR3 is 16 amino acids long.

Points on this clone: One junction end disagrees with the germline gene, perhaps due to a read error. This CDR3 reads CSVQGTGGIEGKTVF. The CDR3 region has the DNA TGCAGCGTGCAAGGGACAGGGGGCATTGAGGGAAAAACTGTTTTT. The J gene is TRBJ1-4, the V gene TRBV29-1, with 12 bases aligning to TRBD1. Germline V lookup: CDR1 SQVTM, CDR2 ANQGSEA. CDR3 length: 15 amino acids.

The chain recombines TRBV7-2 with TRBJ1-5; no reliable D call. CDR1 SGHTA and CDR2 FQGNSA come from the germline V gene. CDR3 length equals 12 residues. V lost 1 base and J 15 bases, leaving 13 bases between the germline ends. CDR3 sequence reads: CASSLGLRPVHF. CDR3 nucleotide sequence: TGTGCCAGCAGCTTAGGCCTCCGCCCGGTGCATTTT.

The J gene is TRBJ2-7, the V gene TRBV9; D might be TRBD1 (6 bases). The germline V gene encodes CDR1 SGDLS and CDR2 YYNGEE. The CDR3 spans 13 residues. Trimming left V 2 bases short and J 7 bases short, with 13 bases between. The CDR3 loop is CASSVRLQGEQYF. As DNA, the CDR3 is TGTGCCAGCAGCGTCCGACTGCAGGGGGAGCAGTACTTC.

In its sample, this clone was seen a few times. The rearrangement uses TRBV11-2 and TRBJ2-1, with D perhaps TRBD1 (6 bases). There are 15 residues in the CDR3. Trimming removed 4 bases from V and 3 bases from J, with 13 bases in between. The germline V gene has CDR1 SGHAT and CDR2 FQNNGV. The DNA of the CDR3 is TGTGCCAGCAGCTCCGACAGGCCAAACTACAATGAGCAGTTCTTC. Its translation: CASSSDRPNYNEQFF. Drawing the rest from reference TRBV11-2 and TRBJ2-1, the complete variable domain is EAGVAQSPRYKIIEKRQSVAFWCNPISGHATLYWYQQILGQGPKLLIQFQNNGVVDDSQLPKDRFSAERLKGVDSTLKIQPAKLEDSAVYLCASSSDRPNYNEQFFGPGTRLTVL.

The chain carries TRBV19 and TRBJ2-7; a weak D match, TRBD1 (6 bases). The length of the CDR3 is 13 residues. The germline V gene encodes CDR1 LNHDA and CDR2 SQIVND (reference sequence). The ends were cut back, 3 bases at V and 1 base at J, with 7 bases in the middle. The CDR3 DNA follows: TGTGCCAGTAGTATGGACAGATCCTACGAGCAGTACTTC. Translated: CASSMDRSYEQYF.

The rearrangement links TRBV9 to TRBJ2-5, with 14 bases aligning to TRBD2. The V and J ends lost 0 bases and 5 bases, in that order; junction bases with no gene match: 9. The CDR3 sequence is 18 residues long. Per the germline V gene, CDR1 is SGDLS and CDR2 is YYNGEE. This CDR3 reads CASSVAAGTSGSGETQYF. The CDR3 DNA reads as TGTGCCAGCAGCGTAGCTGCGGGGACTAGCGGGAGCGGGGAGACCCAGTACTTC.

The chain couples TRBV29-1 to TRBJ2-7; 9 bases line up with TRBD2. This CDR3 has 14 residues. Germline V gene sequence: CDR1 SQVTM, CDR2 ANQGSEA. Unmatched junction bases numbered 6, after V lost 2 bases and J lost 4 bases. The CDR3 DNA sequence: TGCAGCGTTGAATCCGAGCGGGAGGATTACGAGCAGTACTTC. It yields the protein CSVESEREDYEQYF.

The rearrangement links TRBV11-2 to TRBJ1-2; a weak D match, TRBD1 (5 bases). V was shortened by 5 bases and J by 2 bases, with 9 bases between the two germline ends. From germline, CDR1 is SGHAT and CDR2 FQNNGV. The CDR3 spans 13 residues. CDR3 nucleotide sequence: TGTGCCAGCAGCCCCTCAGGGAACTATGGCTACACCTTC. It yields the protein CASSPSGNYGYTF.

The CDR3 sequence is CASSSRTRQGRRDYGYTF. DNA for the CDR3: TGTGCCAGCAGTAGCAGAACTCGACAGGGCCGCAGGGACTATGGCTACACCTTC. The chain is built from TRBV28 and TRBJ1-2; 7 nucleotides agree with TRBD1. After removal of 5 bases from V and 3 bases from J, the junction contained 18 bases not matched to a gene. The germline V gene encodes CDR1 MDHEN and CDR2 SYDVKM. The CDR3 totals 18 residues.

V is TRBV10-3 and J is TRBJ1-2; D is ambiguous. The germline V gene has CDR1 ENHRY and CDR2 SYGVKD. Trimming stripped 5 bases from V and 8 bases from J, with 15 bases between. This CDR3 has 13 amino acids. The CDR3 spells CAISISEREGYTF. CDR3 bases: TGTGCCATCAGTATATCCGAGAGGGAAGGCTACACCTTC.

V and J are TRBV27 and TRBJ1-1; a weak D match, TRBD1 (6 bases). V lost 5 bases, J lost 1 base, and 11 bases lay in between. Germline values: CDR1 MNHEY, CDR2 SMNVEV (reference sequence). This CDR3 comprises 14 residues. In DNA, the CDR3 is TGTGCCAGCAGTCTACAGGGTGGGAACACTGAAGCTTTCTTT. As protein: CASSLQGGNTEAFF.

This chain connects TRBV5-1 to TRBJ2-7; D remains unclear. The V end lost 4 bases, the J end lost 0 bases, and 8 bases lay between the germline ends. This CDR3 has 13 residues. The V gene's germline CDR1 is SGHRS and CDR2 YFSETQ. CDR3 residues: CASSLSLSYEQYF. The DNA for the CDR3 is TGCGCCAGCAGCCTATCACTCTCCTACGAGCAGTACTTC.

The rearrangement joins TRBV6-4 to TRBJ2-2; 9 nucleotides align to TRBD2. CDR3 length: 14 amino acids. Germline trimming cut 8 bases from V and 3 bases from J; bases unmatched to any gene: 4. Germline V gene lookup returns CDR1 MRHNA and CDR2 SNTAGT. Here the CDR3 reads CASAGGPDTGELFF. The CDR3 bases are TGTGCCAGCGCGGGAGGGCCGGACACCGGGGAGCTGTTTTTT.

V and J are TRBV7-6 and TRBJ2-7; D not resolved. CDR1 and CDR2 from the germline V gene are SGHVS and FNYEAQ. The CDR3 loop spans 15 amino acids. The V end lost 1 base, the J end lost 2 bases, and 12 bases lay between the germline ends. The CDR3 sequence: CASSLGDGLAYEQYF. CDR3 nucleotide sequence: TGTGCCAGCAGCTTAGGCGATGGTTTGGCCTACGAGCAGTACTTC. Together with reference TRBV7-6 and TRBJ2-7, the CDR3 gives the full variable domain: GAGVSQSPRYKVTKRGQDVALRCDPISGHVSLYWYRQALGQGPEFLTYFNYEAQQDKSGLPNDRFSAERPEGSISTLTIQRTEQRDSAMYRCASSLGDGLAYEQYFGPGTRLTVT.

This clone was recorded once. The J gene is TRBJ2-2, the V gene TRBV10-3; TRBD2 might be the D (5 bases). This CDR3 contains 13 residues. The V gene lost 7 bases and the J gene lost 1 base, with 7 bases spanning the gap. The germline V gene has CDR1 ENHRY and CDR2 SYGVKD. This CDR3 reads CAINEGNTGELFF. In DNA, the CDR3 is TGTGCCATCAACGAGGGGAACACCGGGGAGCTGTTTTTT.

The V gene is TRBV5-4, the J gene TRBJ2-7, with 7 bases lining up with TRBD1. The V gene end was trimmed by 4 bases and the J gene end by 3 bases; junction bases not matched to a gene: 19. This CDR3 spans 18 amino acids. Germline V gives CDR1 SGHNT, CDR2 YYREEE (reference sequence). CDR3 nucleotides: TGTGCCAGCAGCCCAGAAGGTGTAGGGGGCCGACCCAACTACGAGCAGTACTTC. This encodes CASSPEGVGGRPNYEQYF.

The chain is built from TRBV4-3 and TRBJ1-2; tentative D call: TRBD1 (6 bases). Deletions cut 6 bases from V and 7 bases from J, with 15 bases between. Per germline, CDR1 LGHNA and CDR2 YSLEER. The CDR3 has 13 amino acids. The DNA of the CDR3 is TGCGCCAGCAGGATGAGGGGGTCAGGTGGCTACACCTTC. It specifies CASRMRGSGGYTF.

This clone was detected many times. This CDR3 reads CASSEAETGGHEQFF. In nucleotides, the CDR3 is TGTGCCAGCAGTGAAGCGGAGACAGGGGGACATGAGCAGTTCTTC. The J gene is TRBJ2-1, the V gene TRBV6-1, with 9 bases that match TRBD1. This CDR3 spans 15 amino acids. The germline CDR1 and CDR2 sequences are MNHNS and SASEGT. Unmatched junction bases numbered 5, after V lost 0 bases and J lost 8 bases.

This rearrangement joins TRBV5-1 to TRBJ2-3, with a possible D match to TRBD1 (5 bases). Trimming removed 2 bases at V and 3 bases at J, with 13 bases between. Germline V gene sequence: CDR1 SGHRS, CDR2 YFSETQ. This CDR3 region has 15 residues. DNA of the CDR3: TGCGCCAGCAGCTTTTTTACGAAGGGGACAGATACGCAGTATTTT. Its protein product is CASSFFTKGTDTQYF.